This T cell receptor beta chain originates from a study of blood T cell repertoires in COVID-19. Study-level background: Sites across the United States, Italy and Spain contributed samples from acute and convalescent COVID-19. T cells, B-cell-depleted T cells, or PBMCs supplied cDNA or gDNA.

J lost 0 bases, V lost 1 base, and 3 bases had no gene match. Germline V gene data show CDR1 as SGHVS and CDR2 as FQNEAQ. The CDR3 extends over 16 amino acids. Clones were read by immunoSEQ multiplex PCR, and TCRdb kept only the in-frame ones, dropping some. The sample holds roughly 99,000 clones; around 79% are singletons and the top ten take around a sixth. Material: peripheral blood. V is TRBV7-8 and J is TRBJ1-5; 7 bases map to TRBD1. The TCR originated in a woman of 80 years or more with active or convalescent COVID-19. In DNA, the CDR3 is TGTGCCAGCAGCTTAGTACAGGGGTATAGCAATCAGCCCCAGCATTTT. Translation gives CASSLVQGYSNQPQHF. The whole variable domain, remainder taken from reference TRBV7-8 and TRBJ1-5, is GAGVSQSPRYKVAKRGQDVALRCDPISGHVSLFWYQQALGQGPEFLTYFQNEAQLDKSGLPSDRFFAERPEGSVSTLKIQRTQQEDSAVYLCASSLVQGYSNQPQHFGDGTRLSIL.